This T cell receptor beta chain was identified in a study of siplizumab effects on memory and regulatory T cells. Study outcomes and limitations: It was never confirmed that proliferating Tregs from siplizumab cultures were suppressive.

Produced via immunoSEQ multiplex PCR; TCRdb's table is partial and in-frame only. The data contain about 80,000 clones, just under 95% of them singletons. This CDR3 has 13 amino acids. Deletions cut 6 bases from V and 5 bases from J, with 13 bases between. With respect to this clone: The antigen is undetermined.

The sample was CD8+ T cells sorted from blood. The chain recombines TRBV23-1 with TRBJ1-2; the D is unclear. TRBV23-1 is an ORF for which the function is uncertain. This receptor was taken from a human donor in good health. The CDR3 is CASSHPGHYGYTF. The CDR3 nucleotides read TGCGCCAGCAGCCATCCCGGGCATTATGGCTACACCTTC.